The next 10 T cell receptor beta chains were all read from a single sample in a study of T cell repertoires in cytomegalovirus infection. TCRdb passed the reads through MiXCR, listing each CDR3 protein once. Here the sample spans fewer than 250,000 distinct CDR3 sequences, about 23% being singletons. Specimen: CD8+ T cells from PBMCs. These receptors were obtained from a human donor in good health (CMV status not recorded). Some clones in this sample may be carry-over from other donors' samples.

The table lists this clonotype with many counts. CDR3 sequence (DNA): TGTGCCAGCAGTGACGGGGGGACAGGAGAGGGCTACACCTTC. Its translation is CASSDGGTGEGYTF. This chain joins TRBV25-1 and TRBJ1-2; the match to TRBD1 covers 8 bases. From germline, CDR1 is MGHDK and CDR2 SYGVNS. J was trimmed by 8 bases and V by 3 bases; bases with no gene match: 8. This CDR3 spans 14 amino acids.

This clonotype was picked up a small number of times. V usage is TRBV28 and J usage is TRBJ1-4; no reliable D call. This CDR3 has 14 residues. Per germline, CDR1 MDHEN and CDR2 SYDVKM. Trimming shortened V by 5 bases and J by 7 bases, and 14 bases separated the two germline ends. Here the CDR3 DNA reads TGTGCCAGCAGTCCAGACCCGTACAGTGAAAAACTGTTTTTT. Encoded protein: CASSPDPYSEKLFF. Variable domain in full (rest from reference TRBV28 and TRBJ1-4): DVKVTQSSRYLVKRTGEKVFLECVQDMDHENMFWYRQDPGLGLRLIYFSYDVKMKEKGDIPEGYSVSREKKERFSLILESASTNQTSMYLCASSPDPYSEKLFFGSGTQLSVL.

CDR3 in amino acids: CAISESAGVYDQPQHF. CDR3 DNA: TGTGCCATCAGTGAGTCGGCAGGGGTATACGATCAGCCCCAGCATTTT. This sequence joins TRBV10-3 and TRBJ1-5; D perhaps matches TRBD1 (6 bases). V dropped 0 bases and J dropped 5 bases, with 14 bases sitting between them. Looked up from germline, CDR1 is ENHRY and CDR2 is SYGVKD. CDR3 length: 16 residues.

This clonotype was detected many times. The CDR3 here is CASSTTPGGHDEQYF. CDR3 nucleotide sequence: TGTGCCAGCAGTACGACGCCGGGGGGGCACGACGAGCAGTACTTC. The chain has TRBV28 and TRBJ2-7; 8 bases are a match to TRBD2. CDR3 size: 15 residues. The germline V gene has CDR1 MDHEN and CDR2 SYDVKM. The junction had 11 bases not matched to a gene; V was cut back by 5 bases and J by 5 bases.

This clonotype has a handful of counts. The CDR3 sequence: CASSSRGGGKTQYF. CDR3 DNA: TGTGCCAGCAGCTCGAGGGGCGGGGGGAAGACCCAGTACTTC. J is TRBJ2-5 and V is TRBV7-8; 8 positions match TRBD2. Trimming took 4 bases from V and 6 from J; bases not matched to a gene: 7. This CDR3 spans 14 amino acids. Germline V lookup: CDR1 SGHVS, CDR2 FQNEAQ.

V is TRBV20-1 and J is TRBJ1-2; D remains ambiguous. Germline CDR1 DFQATT, CDR2 SNEGSKA (reference sequence). This CDR3 is 14 amino acids long. V lost 0 bases, J lost 3 bases, and 11 bases lay in between. CDR3 sequence: CSARDRAADYGYTF. The CDR3 bases are TGCAGTGCTAGAGATAGAGCGGCAGACTATGGCTACACCTTC.

This clonotype was picked up a small number of times. The chain uses TRBV11-3 and TRBJ2-1; 7 bases fit TRBD1. Germline values: CDR1 SGHNT, CDR2 YENEEA. After removal of 5 bases from V and 4 bases from J, the junction contained 2 bases not matched to a gene. CDR3 size: 13 residues. The DNA of the CDR3 is TGTGCCAGCAGCGCGGACAGGTACAATGAGCAGTTCTTC. The encoded protein is CASSADRYNEQFF.

This clonotype came up a few times. The chain carries TRBV5-1 and TRBJ2-4, with 8 bases lining up with TRBD1. Germline V gene lookup returns CDR1 SGHRS and CDR2 YFSETQ. This CDR3 region has 16 residues. The trim removed 2 bases at V and 3 bases at J, leaving 7 bases unmatched. The DNA of the CDR3 is TGCGCCAGCAGCTTTCCGACAGGGGAAGGCAAAAACATTCAGTACTTC. Protein: CASSFPTGEGKNIQYF.

A few counts support this clonotype. The chain carries TRBV20-1 and TRBJ2-1; 14 nucleotides line up with TRBD2. The CDR3 is 16 amino acids. Germline V CDR1 and CDR2: DFQATT, SNEGSKA (reference sequence). J lost 0 bases, V lost 8 bases, and 6 bases had no gene match. In nucleotides, the CDR3 is TGCAGTTTGGGACTAGCGGGGGTTCCCTCCTACAATGAGCAGTTCTTC. It translates to CSLGLAGVPSYNEQFF.

The chain carries TRBV6-5 and TRBJ1-4; D is unclear. Germline CDR1 reads MNHEY; CDR2 reads SVGAGI. This CDR3 comprises 13 residues. Trimming pared 8 bases from V and 3 bases from J, leaving 10 bases between. The CDR3: CASAGQANEKLFF. The CDR3 nucleotides read TGTGCCAGCGCTGGCCAAGCTAATGAAAAACTGTTTTTT.